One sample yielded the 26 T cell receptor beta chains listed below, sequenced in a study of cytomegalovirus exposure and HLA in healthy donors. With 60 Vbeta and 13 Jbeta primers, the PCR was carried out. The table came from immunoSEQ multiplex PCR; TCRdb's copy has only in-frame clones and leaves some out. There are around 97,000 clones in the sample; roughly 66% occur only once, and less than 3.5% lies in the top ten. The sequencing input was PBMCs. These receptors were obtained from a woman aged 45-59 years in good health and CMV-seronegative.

CDR3 protein: CASGFGSYEQYF. CDR3 bases: TGTGCTAGTGGTTTCGGCTCCTACGAGCAGTACTTC. The chain couples TRBV12-5 to TRBJ2-7; D not certain. Germline CDR1 reads LGHNT; CDR2 reads FRNRAP. With 3 bases removed from V and 0 bases from J, the gap between germline ends came to 3 bases. This CDR3 comprises 12 residues.

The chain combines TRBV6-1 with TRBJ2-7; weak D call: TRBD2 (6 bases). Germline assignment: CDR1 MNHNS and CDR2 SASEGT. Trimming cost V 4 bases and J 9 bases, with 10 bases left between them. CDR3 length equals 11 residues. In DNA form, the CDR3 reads TGTGCCAGCAGTGCCGCGGGGTGGCAGTACTTC. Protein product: CASSAAGWQYF.

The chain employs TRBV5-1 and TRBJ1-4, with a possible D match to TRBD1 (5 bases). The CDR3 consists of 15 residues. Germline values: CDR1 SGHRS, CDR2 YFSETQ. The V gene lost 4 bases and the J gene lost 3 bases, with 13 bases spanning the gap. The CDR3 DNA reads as TGCGCCAGCAGCAGACAGACAGCGCCTAATGAAAAACTGTTTTTT. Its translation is CASSRQTAPNEKLFF.

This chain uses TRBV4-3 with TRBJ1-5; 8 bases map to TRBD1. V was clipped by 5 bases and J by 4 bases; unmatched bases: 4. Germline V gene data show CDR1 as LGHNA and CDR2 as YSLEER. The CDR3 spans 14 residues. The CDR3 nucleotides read TGCGCCAGCAGCACTCGGACAGGGAATCAGCCCCAGCATTTT. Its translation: CASSTRTGNQPQHF.

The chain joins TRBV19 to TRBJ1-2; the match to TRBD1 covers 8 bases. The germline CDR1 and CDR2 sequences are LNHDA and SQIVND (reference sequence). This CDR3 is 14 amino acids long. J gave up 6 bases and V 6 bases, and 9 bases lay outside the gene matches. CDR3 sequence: CASSKQGVAHGYTF. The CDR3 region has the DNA TGTGCCAGTAGCAAACAGGGGGTCGCCCATGGCTACACCTTC.

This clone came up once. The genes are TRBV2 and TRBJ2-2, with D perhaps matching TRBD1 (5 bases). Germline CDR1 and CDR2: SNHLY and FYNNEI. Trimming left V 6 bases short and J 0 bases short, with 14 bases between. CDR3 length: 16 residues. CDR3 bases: TGTGCCAGCAGGTTTCAGGGATCCGCGAACACCGGGGAGCTGTTTTTT. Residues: CASRFQGSANTGELFF.

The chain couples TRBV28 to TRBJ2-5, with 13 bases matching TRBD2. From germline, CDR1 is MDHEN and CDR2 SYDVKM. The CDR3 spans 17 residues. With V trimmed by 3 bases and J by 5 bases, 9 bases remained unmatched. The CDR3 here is CASSFWTSGRRRETQYF. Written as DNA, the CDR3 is TGTGCCAGCAGTTTCTGGACTAGCGGGAGACGTCGGGAGACCCAGTACTTC.

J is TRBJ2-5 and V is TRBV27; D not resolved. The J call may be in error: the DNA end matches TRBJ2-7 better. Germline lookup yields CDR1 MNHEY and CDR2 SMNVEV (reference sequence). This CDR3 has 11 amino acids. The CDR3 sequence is CASSSRYEQYF. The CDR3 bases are TGTGCCAGCAGTTCGAGGTACGAGCAGTACTTC.

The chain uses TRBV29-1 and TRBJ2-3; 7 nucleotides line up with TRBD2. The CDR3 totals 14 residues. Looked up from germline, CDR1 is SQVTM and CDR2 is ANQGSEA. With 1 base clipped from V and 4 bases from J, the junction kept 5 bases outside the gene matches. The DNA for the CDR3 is TGCAGCGTTGAAGCAGCGGGATTAGCAGATACGCAGTATTTT. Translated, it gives CSVEAAGLADTQYF.

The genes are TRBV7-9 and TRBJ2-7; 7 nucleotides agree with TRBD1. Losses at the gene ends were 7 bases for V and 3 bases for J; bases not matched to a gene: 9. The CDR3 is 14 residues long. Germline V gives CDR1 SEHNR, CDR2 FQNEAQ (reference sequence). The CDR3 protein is CASNPKGTDYEQYF. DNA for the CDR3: TGTGCCAGCAACCCTAAAGGGACAGACTACGAGCAGTACTTC. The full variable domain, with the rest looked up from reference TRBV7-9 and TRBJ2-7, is DTGVSQNPRHKITKRGQNVTFRCDPISEHNRLYWYRQTLGQGPEFLTYFQNEAQLEKSRLLSDRFSAERPKGSFSTLEIQRTEQGDSAMYLCASNPKGTDYEQYFGPGTRLTVT.

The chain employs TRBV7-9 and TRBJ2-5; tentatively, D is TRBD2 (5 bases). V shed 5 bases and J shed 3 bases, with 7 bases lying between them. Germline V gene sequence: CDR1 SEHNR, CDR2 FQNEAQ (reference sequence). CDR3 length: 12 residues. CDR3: CASSKEEETQYF. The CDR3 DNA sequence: TGTGCCAGCAGCAAGGAGGAAGAGACCCAGTACTTC.

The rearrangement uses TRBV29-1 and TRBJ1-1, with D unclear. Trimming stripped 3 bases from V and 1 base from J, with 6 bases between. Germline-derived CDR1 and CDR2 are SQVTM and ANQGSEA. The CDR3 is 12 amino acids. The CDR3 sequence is CSVDGGNTEAFF. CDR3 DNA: TGCAGCGTTGACGGAGGGAACACTGAAGCTTTCTTT.

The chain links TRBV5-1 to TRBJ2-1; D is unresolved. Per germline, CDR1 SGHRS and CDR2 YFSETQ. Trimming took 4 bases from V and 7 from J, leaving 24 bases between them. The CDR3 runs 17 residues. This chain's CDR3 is CASSAVYSAPGSNEQFF. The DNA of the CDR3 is TGCGCCAGCAGCGCCGTGTATAGTGCACCAGGATCGAATGAGCAGTTCTTC.

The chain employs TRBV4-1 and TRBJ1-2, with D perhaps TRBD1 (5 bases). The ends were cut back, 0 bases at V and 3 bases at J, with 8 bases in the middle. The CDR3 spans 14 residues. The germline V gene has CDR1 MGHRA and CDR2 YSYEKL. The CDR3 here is CASSQESGDYGYTF. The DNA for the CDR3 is TGCGCCAGCAGCCAAGAGTCGGGGGACTATGGCTACACCTTC.

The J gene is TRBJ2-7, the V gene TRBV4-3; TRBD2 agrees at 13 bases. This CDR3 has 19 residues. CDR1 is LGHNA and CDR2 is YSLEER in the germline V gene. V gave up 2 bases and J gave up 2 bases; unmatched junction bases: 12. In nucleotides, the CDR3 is TGCGCCAGCAGCCAATACGACCCGGGACTAGCGGGATACCCCTACGAGCAGTACTTC. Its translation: CASSQYDPGLAGYPYEQYF.

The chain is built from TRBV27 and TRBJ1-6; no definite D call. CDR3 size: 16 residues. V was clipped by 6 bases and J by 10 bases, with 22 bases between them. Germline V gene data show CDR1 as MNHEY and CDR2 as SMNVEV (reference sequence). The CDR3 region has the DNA TGTGCCAGCAGGGCCGGCTCGGCAGGCCTGGTATCACCCCTCCACTTT. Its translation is CASRAGSAGLVSPLHF.

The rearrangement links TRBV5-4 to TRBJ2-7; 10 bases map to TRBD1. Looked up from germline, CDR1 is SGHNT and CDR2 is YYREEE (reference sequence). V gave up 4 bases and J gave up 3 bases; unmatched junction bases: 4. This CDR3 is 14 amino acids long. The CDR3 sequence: CASSTDRGRYEQYF. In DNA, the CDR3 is TGTGCCAGCAGCACCGACAGGGGGCGCTACGAGCAGTACTTC.

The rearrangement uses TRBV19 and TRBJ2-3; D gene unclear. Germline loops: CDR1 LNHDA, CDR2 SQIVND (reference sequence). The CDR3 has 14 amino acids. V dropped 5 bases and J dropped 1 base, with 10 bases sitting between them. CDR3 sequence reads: CASSPGVGTDTQYF. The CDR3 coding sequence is TGTGCCAGTAGTCCTGGAGTGGGCACAGATACGCAGTATTTT.

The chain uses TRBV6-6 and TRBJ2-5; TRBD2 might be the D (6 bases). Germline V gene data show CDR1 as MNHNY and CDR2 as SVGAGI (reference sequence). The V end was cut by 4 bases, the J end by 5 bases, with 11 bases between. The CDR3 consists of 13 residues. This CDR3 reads CASSSVAGETQYF. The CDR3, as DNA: TGTGCCAGCAGTTCCGTTGCGGGGGAGACCCAGTACTTC.

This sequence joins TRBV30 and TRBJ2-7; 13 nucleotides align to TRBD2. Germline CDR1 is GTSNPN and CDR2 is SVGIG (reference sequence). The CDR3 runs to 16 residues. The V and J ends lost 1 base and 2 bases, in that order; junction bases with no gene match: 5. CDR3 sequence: CAWSETSGGITYEQYF. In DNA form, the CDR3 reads TGTGCCTGGAGTGAGACTAGCGGGGGGATCACCTACGAGCAGTACTTC.

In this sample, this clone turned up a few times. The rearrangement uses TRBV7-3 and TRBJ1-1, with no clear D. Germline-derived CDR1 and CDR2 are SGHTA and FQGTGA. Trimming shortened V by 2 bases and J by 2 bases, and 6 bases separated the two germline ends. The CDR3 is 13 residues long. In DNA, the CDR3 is TGTGCCAGCAGCTTATCCTTAAACACTGAAGCTTTCTTT. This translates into CASSLSLNTEAFF.

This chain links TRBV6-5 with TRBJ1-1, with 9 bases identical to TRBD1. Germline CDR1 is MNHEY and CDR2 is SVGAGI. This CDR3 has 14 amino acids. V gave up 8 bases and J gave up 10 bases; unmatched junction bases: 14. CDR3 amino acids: CASGKQGAGSGAFF. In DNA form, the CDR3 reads TGTGCCAGCGGAAAACAGGGGGCAGGGAGTGGAGCTTTCTTT.

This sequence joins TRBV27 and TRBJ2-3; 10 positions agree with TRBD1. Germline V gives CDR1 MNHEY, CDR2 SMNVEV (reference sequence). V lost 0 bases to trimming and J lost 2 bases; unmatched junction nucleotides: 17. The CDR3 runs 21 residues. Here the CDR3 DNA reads TGTGCCAGCAGTTTATCGTTTGGAGGACAGGGGGTTACAGTGCCCACAGATACGCAGTATTTT. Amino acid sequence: CASSLSFGGQGVTVPTDTQYF.

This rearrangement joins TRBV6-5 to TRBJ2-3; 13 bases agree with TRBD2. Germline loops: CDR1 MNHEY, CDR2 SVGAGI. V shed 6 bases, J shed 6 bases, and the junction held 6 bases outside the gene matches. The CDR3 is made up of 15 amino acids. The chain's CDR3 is CASSRTSGGPDTQYF. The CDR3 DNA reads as TGTGCCAGCAGCCGGACTAGCGGGGGCCCCGATACGCAGTATTTT.

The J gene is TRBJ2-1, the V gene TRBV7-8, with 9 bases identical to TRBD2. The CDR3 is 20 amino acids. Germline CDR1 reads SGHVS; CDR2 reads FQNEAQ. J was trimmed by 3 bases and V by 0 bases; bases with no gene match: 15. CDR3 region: CASSLAYINRLAENYNEQFF. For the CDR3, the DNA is TGTGCCAGCAGCTTAGCGTATATTAACCGACTAGCGGAGAACTACAATGAGCAGTTCTTC.

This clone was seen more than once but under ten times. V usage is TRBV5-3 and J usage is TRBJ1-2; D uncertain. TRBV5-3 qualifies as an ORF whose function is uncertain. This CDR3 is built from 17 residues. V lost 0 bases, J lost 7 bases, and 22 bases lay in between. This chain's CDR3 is CARSLGKSPGRESGYTF. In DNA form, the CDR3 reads TGTGCCAGAAGCTTGGGGAAATCTCCGGGGAGGGAGAGTGGCTACACCTTC.